The 7 T cell receptor beta chains presented below share a single source sample, sequenced in a study of lymphopenia after photon versus proton radiotherapy. Here immunoSEQ multiplex PCR was the method, and the copy in TCRdb shows in-frame clones only, minus some. The table includes approximately 91,000 clones, approximately 82% detected once. The specimen was peripheral blood, collected from a patient treated with proton-based radiotherapy. The receptors stem from a man aged 60 to 75 with pancreatic cancer.

J is TRBJ1-2 and V is TRBV30; unclear D gene. This CDR3 region has 13 residues. Germline values: CDR1 GTSNPN, CDR2 SVGIG (reference sequence). With 3 bases removed from V and 8 bases from J, the gap between germline ends came to 16 bases. The CDR3 loop is CAWSGSMNSGYTF. The DNA for the CDR3 is TGTGCCTGGAGCGGTTCCATGAATAGCGGCTACACCTTC. The full variable domain, with the rest looked up from reference TRBV30 and TRBJ1-2, is SQTIHQWPATLVQPVGSPLSLECTVEGTSNPNLYWYRQAAGRGLQLLFYSVGIGQISSEVPQNLSASRPQDRQFILSSKKLLLSDSGFYLCAWSGSMNSGYTFGSGTRLTVV.

The V call is TRBV4-3, the J call TRBJ2-7; D is unresolved. V dropped 2 bases and J dropped 7 bases, with 12 bases sitting between them. The CDR3 is made up of 13 amino acids. The germline gives CDR1 LGHNA, CDR2 YSLEER. Here the CDR3 reads CASSQSLSSEQYF. DNA of the CDR3: TGCGCCAGCAGCCAAAGCCTGAGTTCAGAGCAGTACTTC.

The genes are TRBV11-3 and TRBJ2-3; 8 bases agree with TRBD2. V gave up 3 bases and J gave up 6 bases; unmatched junction bases: 14. The length of the CDR3 is 17 residues. Germline assignment: CDR1 SGHNT and CDR2 YENEEA. CDR3 sequence reads: CASSFQAGELSYDTQYF. As DNA, the CDR3 is TGTGCCAGCAGCTTTCAAGCGGGAGAGCTATCTTACGATACGCAGTATTTT.

A remark on this clone: Other DNA sequences from this sample encode an identical CDR3 as well. CDR3 DNA: TGTGCCAGCAGCTTACTAGCGGGTCCCTACGAGCAGTACTTC. Translation gives CASSLLAGPYEQYF. The chain combines TRBV7-9 with TRBJ2-7, with 8 bases identical to TRBD2. J was trimmed by 2 bases and V by 2 bases; bases with no gene match: 2. CDR3 length equals 14 residues. Germline V gene sequence: CDR1 SEHNR, CDR2 FQNEAQ (reference sequence).

In this sample, this clone turned up once. The chain uses TRBV25-1 and TRBJ2-3, with D perhaps assigned TRBD1 or TRBD2 (5 bases each). The CDR3 totals 16 residues. Trimming pared 5 bases from V and 3 bases from J, leaving 18 bases between. The germline V gene encodes CDR1 MGHDK and CDR2 SYGVNS. The CDR3 coding sequence is TGTGCCAGCAGTCCCCTTGGGACGGCGAAGACAGATACGCAGTATTTT. Protein: CASSPLGTAKTDTQYF.

The V call is TRBV11-1, the J call TRBJ2-7; D gene uncertain. Looked up from germline, CDR1 is SGHAT and CDR2 is FQDESV (reference sequence). The length of the CDR3 is 12 residues. Trimming removed 1 base at V and 9 bases at J, with 10 bases between. CDR3 DNA sequence: TGTGCCAGCAGCTTAGAAAGCTCAGGGCAGTACTTC. It is translated as CASSLESSGQYF.

The chain is built from TRBV27 and TRBJ2-3; D may be TRBD2 (6 bases). This CDR3 is built from 14 residues. Between the trimmed V and J ends, which lost 10 bases and 2 bases, there was a span of 16 bases. Germline V gene data show CDR1 as MNHEY and CDR2 as SMNVEV (reference sequence). The chain's CDR3 is CAKRGKDNTDTQYF. The CDR3 region has the DNA TGTGCCAAACGGGGGAAGGACAACACAGATACGCAGTATTTT.